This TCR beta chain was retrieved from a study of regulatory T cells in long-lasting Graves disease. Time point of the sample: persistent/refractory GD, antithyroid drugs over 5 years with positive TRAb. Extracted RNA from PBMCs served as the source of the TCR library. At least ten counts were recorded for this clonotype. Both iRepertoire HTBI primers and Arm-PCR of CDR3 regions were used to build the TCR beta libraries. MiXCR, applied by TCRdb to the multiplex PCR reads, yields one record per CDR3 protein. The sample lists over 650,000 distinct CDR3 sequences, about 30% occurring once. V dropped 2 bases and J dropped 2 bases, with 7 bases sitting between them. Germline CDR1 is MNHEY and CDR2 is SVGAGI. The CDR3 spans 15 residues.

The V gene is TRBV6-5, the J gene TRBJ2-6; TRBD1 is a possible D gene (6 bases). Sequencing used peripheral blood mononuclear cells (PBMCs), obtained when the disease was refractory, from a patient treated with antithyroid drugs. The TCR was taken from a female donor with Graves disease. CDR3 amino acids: CASSYRGTGANVLTF. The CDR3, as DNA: TGTGCCAGCAGTTACAGGGGGACTGGGGCCAACGTCCTGACTTTC.